This is a list of T cell receptor beta chains from one sample in a study of blood T cell repertoires in COVID-19. Sequenced by immunoSEQ multiplex PCR; TCRdb stores in-frame clones only, minus some. The table shows around 200,000 clones, with around 85% occurring only once. The sample was peripheral blood. The receptor source for this set is a human donor in a cohort sampled during active COVID-19. Each CDR3 is given with its conserved first and last residue. A D gene is named only where the DNA matches it firmly. Rows may omit the clone size; those that give it use once, few, many or a size class.

d_gene	v_gene	abundance	j_gene	CDR3aa	CDR3nt
.	TRBV7-9	.	TRBJ2-2	CASSFYPGELFF	TGTGCCAGCAGCTTTTATCCCGGGGAGCTGTTTTTT
.	TRBV18	.	TRBJ1-1	CASSPDMNTEAFF	TGTGCCAGCTCACCAGACATGAACACTGAAGCTTTCTTT
TRBD1	TRBV3-1/TRBV3-2	once	TRBJ2-7	CASSSTVRDRSYEQYF	TGTGCCAGCAGTTCTACCGTCCGGGACAGATCCTACGAGCAGTACTTC
.	TRBV28	.	TRBJ2-7	CASRMGRTYEQYF	TGTGCCAGCAGGATGGGGAGAACCTACGAGCAGTACTTC
.	TRBV27	.	TRBJ2-7	CASRKEGWFSYEQYF	TGTGCCAGCAGAAAGGAGGGCTGGTTCTCCTACGAGCAGTACTTC
.	TRBV5-6	.	TRBJ2-7	CASRFFGLPTVEQYF	TGTGCCAGCAGATTTTTTGGCCTACCAACAGTCGAGCAGTACTTC
TRBD1	TRBV3-1/TRBV3-2	once	TRBJ1-2	CASSPGQGQGYTF	TGTGCCAGCAGCCCCGGACAGGGACAGGGCTACACCTTC
.	TRBV11-3	.	TRBJ2-2	CASSFSGNTGELFF	TGTGCCAGCAGCTTCTCCGGTAACACCGGGGAGCTGTTTTTT
.	TRBV5-1	.	TRBJ2-5	CASRSEETQYF	TGCGCCAGCAGGAGTGAAGAGACCCAGTACTTC
TRBD2	TRBV24-1	.	TRBJ2-2	CATSTLLAGGPSTGELFF	TGTGCCACCAGTACATTACTAGCGGGAGGGCCTAGCACCGGGGAGCTGTTTTTT
TRBD2	TRBV19	.	TRBJ2-7	CASRGLGGSLSEQYF	TGTGCCAGTCGGGGCCTCGGCGGGAGTTTAAGCGAGCAGTACTTC
TRBD1	TRBV28	.	TRBJ1-3	CASSLGTAFSGNTIYF	TGTGCCAGCAGTTTAGGGACAGCCTTCTCTGGAAACACCATATATTTT
.	TRBV19	.	TRBJ2-2	CASSMVEGKVNTGELFF	TGTGCCAGTAGTATGGTTGAGGGAAAAGTAAACACCGGGGAGCTGTTTTTT
.	TRBV30	.	TRBJ1-1	CAWSVEDYTEAFF	TGTGCCTGGAGTGTTGAGGATTACACTGAAGCTTTCTTT
TRBD1	TRBV4-2	.	TRBJ1-5	CASSQAPGTGAQPQHF	TGTGCCAGCAGCCAGGCCCCCGGGACAGGGGCCCAGCCCCAGCATTTT
.	TRBV6-5	.	TRBJ2-7	CASSAGGIGEQYF	TGTGCCAGCAGCGCGGGCGGGATCGGCGAGCAGTACTTC
.	TRBV6-2/TRBV6-3	.	TRBJ1-6	CASSYYSTYSPLHF	TGTGCCAGCAGTTACTACAGCACCTATTCACCCCTCCACTTT
.	TRBV4-3	.	TRBJ2-5	CASSQDRETQYF	TGCGCCAGCAGCCAAGATAGAGAGACCCAGTACTTC
.	TRBV10-3	once	TRBJ1-1	CAISESQARGAFF	TGTGCCATCAGTGAGTCACAGGCAAGGGGGGCTTTCTTT